Shown below are 14 T cell receptor beta chains from a single sample sequenced in a study of shared clonotypes between healthy human individuals (dated by TCRdb to the early 2020s). The library was produced with the immunoSEQ multiplex PCR assay. TCRdb re-hosts the immuneACCESS table, in-frame sequences only. Its copies lack some clones; in the studies checked, an unresolved V gene accounts for under half of them, and the cause for the rest is not known. This sample gives 330,000 or so clones in total; around 67% of them show up just once. The ten largest clones take up about 10% of the sample. Sequenced material: memory CD4+ T cells sorted from blood. Reading the label with the study, this specimen's cell subset or site is: CD45RA-negative fraction. These receptors all stem from a man under 40 in good health.

The chain couples TRBV9 to TRBJ2-2; perhaps TRBD1 as D (5 bases). V was trimmed by 1 base and J by 8 bases, leaving 18 bases between them. The CDR3 spans 16 residues. Germline CDR1 reads SGDLS; CDR2 reads YYNGEE. The CDR3 bases are TGTGCCAGCAGCGTATCGGCAGGGTTAGAATCTGGGGAGCTGTTTTTT. Its protein is CASSVSAGLESGELFF.

The chain uses TRBV10-1 and TRBJ1-1; TRBD1 agrees at 11 bases. Trimming at V came to 5 bases and at J to 8 bases, leaving 4 bases not matched to a gene. CDR3 length: 13 residues. Germline V gene sequence: CDR1 WNHNN, CDR2 SYGVQD (reference sequence). This CDR3 reads CASSIRTGGEAFF. CDR3 nucleotide sequence: TGCGCCAGCAGTATCCGGACAGGGGGCGAAGCTTTCTTT.

The rearrangement uses TRBV5-1 and TRBJ2-7, with TRBD2 matching over 7 bases. The CDR3 is 17 amino acids. The germline CDR1 and CDR2 sequences are SGHRS and YFSETQ. V shed 0 bases, J shed 3 bases, and the junction held 12 bases outside the gene matches. The CDR3 protein is CASSLVFGGGQVYEQYF. The CDR3 nucleotides are TGCGCCAGCAGCTTGGTATTCGGGGGAGGGCAGGTCTACGAGCAGTACTTC.

The J gene is TRBJ2-3, the V gene TRBV19; D may match TRBD1 or TRBD2 (5 bases each). CDR3 size: 14 residues. Trimming left V 1 base short and J 4 bases short, with 9 bases between. The germline gives CDR1 LNHDA, CDR2 SQIVND (reference sequence). DNA for the CDR3: TGTGCCAGTAGTATAGTCCAGGGAGCAGATACGCAGTATTTT. Translated, it gives CASSIVQGADTQYF.

This chain links TRBV5-6 with TRBJ2-7, with a possible D match to TRBD1 (6 bases). This CDR3 has 14 residues. Germline CDR1 and CDR2: SGHDT and YYEEEE. Trimming pared 4 bases from V and 7 bases from J, leaving 18 bases between. In nucleotides, the CDR3 is TGTGCCAGCAGCGGGACACTCAGACCCCGGGAGCAGTACTTC. Translation: CASSGTLRPREQYF.

This clone was observed a single time. The chain recombines TRBV20-1 with TRBJ2-1; D possibly matches TRBD1 or TRBD2 (5 bases each). This CDR3 contains 11 residues. Trimming stripped 0 bases from V and 12 bases from J, with 9 bases between. Germline values: CDR1 DFQATT, CDR2 SNEGSKA (reference sequence). The CDR3 here is CSARDQGVQFF. The CDR3 nucleotides are TGCAGTGCTAGAGATCAGGGAGTGCAGTTCTTC.

The chain employs TRBV6-5 and TRBJ1-4; the match to TRBD1 covers 8 bases. From germline, CDR1 is MNHEY and CDR2 SVGAGI. Losses at the gene ends were 6 bases for V and 6 bases for J; bases not matched to a gene: 9. This CDR3 is built from 15 residues. The CDR3 loop reads CASSNQGQGDEKLFF. CDR3 bases: TGTGCCAGCAGCAACCAAGGACAGGGCGATGAAAAACTGTTTTTT.

The CDR3 DNA sequence: TGTGCCAGCAGTGAACATCCGTCAGGACATACCGGGGAGCTGTTTTTT. As protein: CASSEHPSGHTGELFF. This chain links TRBV6-1 with TRBJ2-2; TRBD1 is a possible D gene (5 bases). Per germline, CDR1 MNHNS and CDR2 SASEGT. V was shortened by 2 bases and J by 5 bases, with 15 bases between the two germline ends. The CDR3 has 16 residues.

The chain uses TRBV2 and TRBJ2-7; 7 bases are a match to TRBD2. Unmatched junction bases numbered 12, after V lost 3 bases and J lost 1 base. The CDR3 totals 17 residues. CDR1 is SNHLY, CDR2 FYNNEI, per germline. CDR3 DNA: TGTGCCAGCAGTGATGGGCCGTCGGGGGGAGATTCCTACGAGCAGTACTTC. Translation: CASSDGPSGGDSYEQYF. The whole variable domain, remainder taken from reference TRBV2 and TRBJ2-7, is EPEVTQTPSHQVTQMGQEVILRCVPISNHLYFYWYRQILGQKVEFLVSFYNNEISEKSEIFDDQFSVERPDGSNFTLKIRSTKLEDSAMYFCASSDGPSGGDSYEQYFGPGTRLTVT.

V is TRBV15 and J is TRBJ2-3; maybe TRBD2 (6 bases). From germline, CDR1 is LNHNV and CDR2 YYDKDF (reference sequence). The CDR3 runs to 15 residues. Trimming shortened V by 0 bases and J by 2 bases, and 9 bases separated the two germline ends. The CDR3 sequence: CATSRDGGDTDTQYF. The CDR3 DNA reads as TGTGCCACCAGCAGAGATGGCGGGGACACAGATACGCAGTATTTT.

The chain links TRBV5-1 to TRBJ2-1; 12 bases align to TRBD2. The germline V gene encodes CDR1 SGHRS and CDR2 YFSETQ. The J segment lost 0 bases and the V segment lost 0 bases, leaving 7 bases of the junction unmatched. The CDR3 has 19 residues. The CDR3 protein is CASSLGRLAGVYSYNEQFF. In nucleotides, the CDR3 is TGCGCCAGCAGCTTGGGCCGACTAGCGGGAGTTTACTCCTACAATGAGCAGTTCTTC.

The gene calls are TRBV6-5 and TRBJ2-3; possibly TRBD2 for D (5 bases). The CDR3 runs 14 residues. The V gene lost 7 bases and the J gene lost 6 bases, with 17 bases spanning the gap. Germline-derived CDR1 and CDR2 are MNHEY and SVGAGI. The CDR3 DNA sequence: TGTGCCAGCACCCCCTCGCTGACGGGGGATACGCAGTATTTT. Amino acids: CASTPSLTGDTQYF.

The chain couples TRBV7-6 to TRBJ2-7, with D hard to call. This CDR3 contains 13 residues. Trimming pared 4 bases from V and 1 base from J, leaving 8 bases between. Germline CDR1 SGHVS, CDR2 FNYEAQ. The CDR3 sequence: CASSSFRSYEQYF. CDR3 DNA: TGTGCCAGCAGCTCGTTTAGATCCTACGAGCAGTACTTC.

V and J are TRBV7-8 and TRBJ2-7; a possible D gene is TRBD1 (6 bases). This CDR3 region has 16 residues. Germline CDR1 reads SGHVS; CDR2 reads FQNEAQ. The V and J ends lost 6 bases and 3 bases respectively, with 21 bases between them. In DNA, the CDR3 is TGTGCCAGCAGTCCCACTGGACAGCCCGTTCTCTACGAGCAGTACTTC. Its protein is CASSPTGQPVLYEQYF.